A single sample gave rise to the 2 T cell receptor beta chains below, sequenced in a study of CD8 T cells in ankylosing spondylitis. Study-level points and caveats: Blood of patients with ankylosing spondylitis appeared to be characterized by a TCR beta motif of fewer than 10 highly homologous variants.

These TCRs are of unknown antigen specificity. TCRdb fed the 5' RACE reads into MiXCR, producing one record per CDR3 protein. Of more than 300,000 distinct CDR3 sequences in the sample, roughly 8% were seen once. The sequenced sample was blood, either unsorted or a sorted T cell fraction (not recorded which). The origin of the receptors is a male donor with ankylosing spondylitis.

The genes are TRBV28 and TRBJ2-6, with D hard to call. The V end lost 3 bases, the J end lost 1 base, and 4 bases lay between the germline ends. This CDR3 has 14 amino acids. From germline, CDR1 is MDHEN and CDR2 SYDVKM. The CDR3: CASSFRSGANVLTF. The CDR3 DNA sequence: TGTGCCAGCAGTTTTCGATCTGGGGCCAACGTCCTGACTTTC.

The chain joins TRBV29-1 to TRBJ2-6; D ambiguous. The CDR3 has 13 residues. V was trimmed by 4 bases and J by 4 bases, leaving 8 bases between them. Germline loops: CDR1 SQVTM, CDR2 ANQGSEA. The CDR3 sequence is CSVAVSGANVLTF. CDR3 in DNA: TGCAGCGTTGCTGTCTCCGGGGCCAACGTCCTGACTTTC.